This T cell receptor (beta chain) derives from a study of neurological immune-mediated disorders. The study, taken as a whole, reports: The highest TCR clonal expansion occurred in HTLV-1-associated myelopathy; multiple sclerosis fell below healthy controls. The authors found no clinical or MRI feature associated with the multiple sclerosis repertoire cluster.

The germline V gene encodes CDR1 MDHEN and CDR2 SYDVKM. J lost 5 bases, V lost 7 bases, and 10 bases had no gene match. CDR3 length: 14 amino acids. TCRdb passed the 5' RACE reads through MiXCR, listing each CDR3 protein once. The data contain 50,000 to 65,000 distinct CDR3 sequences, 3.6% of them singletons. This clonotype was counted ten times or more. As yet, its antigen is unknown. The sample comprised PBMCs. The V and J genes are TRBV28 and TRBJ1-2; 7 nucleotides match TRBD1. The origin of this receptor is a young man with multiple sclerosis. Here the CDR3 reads CASIRGGQRYGYTF. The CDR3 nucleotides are TGTGCCAGCATCCGAGGGGGACAGAGGTATGGCTACACCTTC.